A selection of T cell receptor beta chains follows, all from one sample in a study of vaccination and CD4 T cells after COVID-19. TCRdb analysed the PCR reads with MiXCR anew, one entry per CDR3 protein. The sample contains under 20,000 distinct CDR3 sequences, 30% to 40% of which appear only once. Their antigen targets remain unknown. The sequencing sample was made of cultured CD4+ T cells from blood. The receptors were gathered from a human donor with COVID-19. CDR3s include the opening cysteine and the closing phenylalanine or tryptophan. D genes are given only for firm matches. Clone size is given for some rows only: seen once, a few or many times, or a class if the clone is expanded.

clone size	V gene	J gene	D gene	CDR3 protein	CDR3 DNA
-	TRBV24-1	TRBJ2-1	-	CATSAGFNEQFF	TGTGCCACCAGTGCTGGGTTCAATGAGCAGTTCTTC
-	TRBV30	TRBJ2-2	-	CAWSVLAGPTGELFF	TGTGCCTGGAGTGTATTGGCAGGACCCACCGGGGAGCTGTTTTTT
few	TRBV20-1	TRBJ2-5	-	CSARDRVGVQETQYF	TGCAGTGCTAGAGATCGGGTAGGGGTCCAAGAGACCCAGTACTTC
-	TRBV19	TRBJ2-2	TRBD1	CASSRTGGNGELFF	TGTGCCAGTAGTAGGACAGGGGGCAACGGGGAGCTGTTTTTT
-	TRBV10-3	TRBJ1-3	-	CAISEPGNTIYF	TGTGCCATCAGTGAGCCCGGAAACACCATATATTTT
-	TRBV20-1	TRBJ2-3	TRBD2	CSATGGGPGTDTQYF	TGCAGTGCTACGGGCGGGGGGCCGGGCACAGATACGCAGTATTTT
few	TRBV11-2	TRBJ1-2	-	CASSRTDTNYGYTF	TGTGCCAGCAGCCGGACAGATACTAACTATGGCTACACCTTC
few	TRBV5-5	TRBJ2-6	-	CASSLTDSSGANVLTF	TGTGCCAGCAGCTTGACGGACAGCTCTGGGGCCAACGTCCTGACTTTC
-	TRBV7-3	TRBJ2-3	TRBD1	CARRGTGGLF	TGTGCCAGACGAGGGACAGGGGGACTTTTT
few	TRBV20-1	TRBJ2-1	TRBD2	CSARDLQRGALEQFF	TGCAGTGCTAGAGATCTCCAGCGGGGGGCGCTTGAGCAGTTCTTC
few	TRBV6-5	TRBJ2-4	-	CASSYSAGSAKNIQYF	TGTGCCAGCAGTTACTCGGCGGGCTCGGCCAAAAACATTCAGTACTTC
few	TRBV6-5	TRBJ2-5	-	CASSYGRVETQYF	TGTGCCAGCAGTTACGGGCGAGTGGAGACCCAGTACTTC
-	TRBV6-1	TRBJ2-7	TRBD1	CASSISGTGGFEQYF	TGTGCCAGCAGTATATCCGGGACAGGGGGGTTCGAGCAGTACTTC
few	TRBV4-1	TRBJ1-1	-	CASSQERALGRAKNTEAFF	TGCGCCAGCAGCCAAGAAAGGGCCCTGGGCCGAGCCAAGAACACTGAAGCTTTCTTT
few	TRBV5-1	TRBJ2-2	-	CASSPSPSELIAGELFF	TGCGCCAGCAGCCCGAGTCCTAGCGAGTTGATCGCCGGGGAGCTGTTTTTT
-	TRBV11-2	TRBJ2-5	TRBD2	CASSRSSGWSETQYF	TGTGCCAGCAGCCGTTCTAGCGGGTGGTCGGAGACCCAGTACTTC
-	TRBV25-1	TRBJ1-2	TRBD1	CASSESGGYGYTF	TGTGCCAGCAGTGAGTCAGGGGGCTATGGCTACACCTTC
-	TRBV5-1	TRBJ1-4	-	CASSPGGGINEKLFF	TGCGCCAGCAGCCCTGGGGGAGGGATTAATGAAAAACTGTTTTTT
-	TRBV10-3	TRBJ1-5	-	CAIARAEDQPQHF	TGTGCCATCGCCAGGGCAGAGGACCAGCCCCAGCATTTT
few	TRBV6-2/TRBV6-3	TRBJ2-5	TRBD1	CASSQITGTGEETQYF	TGTGCCAGCAGTCAAATTACCGGGACAGGAGAAGAGACCCAGTACTTC
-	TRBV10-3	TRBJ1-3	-	CAISDSRGGNTIYF	TGTGCCATCAGTGATTCAAGGGGCGGAAACACCATATATTTT
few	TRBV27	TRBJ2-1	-	CASGQAQGASYNEQFF	TGTGCCAGCGGACAAGCACAGGGCGCCTCCTACAATGAGCAGTTCTTC
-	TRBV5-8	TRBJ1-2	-	CASSSTGQSSYTF	TGTGCCAGCAGCTCGACAGGTCAGTCCAGCTACACCTTC
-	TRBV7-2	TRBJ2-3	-	CASSLYYGATDTQYF	TGTGCCAGCAGCTTATACTATGGGGCCACAGATACGCAGTATTTT
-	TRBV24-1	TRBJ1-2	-	CATSDQGGYGYTF	TGTGCCACCAGTGACCAGGGTGGTTATGGCTACACCTTC
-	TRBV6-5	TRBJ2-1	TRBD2	CASSSRLAGLGNEQFF	TGTGCCAGCAGTTCCCGACTAGCGGGGCTGGGGAATGAGCAGTTCTTC
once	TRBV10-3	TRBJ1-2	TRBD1	CAIRGGVYGYTF	TGTGCCATCAGAGGGGGCGTCTATGGCTACACCTTC
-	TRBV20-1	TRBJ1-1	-	CSAKSNTEAFF	TGCAGTGCCAAGAGTAACACTGAAGCTTTCTTT
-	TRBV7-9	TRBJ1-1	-	CASSLSGARTEAFF	TGTGCCAGCAGCTTATCAGGGGCCAGGACTGAAGCTTTCTTT
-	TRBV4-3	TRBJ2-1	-	CASSQGDGDYNEQFF	TGCGCCAGCAGCCAAGGGGACGGCGACTACAATGAGCAGTTCTTC
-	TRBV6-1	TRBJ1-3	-	CASSVVGSGNTIYF	TGTGCCAGCAGTGTAGTGGGATCTGGAAACACCATATATTTT
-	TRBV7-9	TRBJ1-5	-	CASSPMSGDVNQPQHF	TGTGCCAGCAGTCCCATGTCCGGGGATGTCAATCAGCCCCAGCATTTT
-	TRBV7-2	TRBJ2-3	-	CASSLRGRASTDTQYF	TGTGCCAGCAGCTTAAGGGGAAGAGCGAGCACAGATACGCAGTATTTT
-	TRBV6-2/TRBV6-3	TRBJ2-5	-	CASSSAGPAETQYF	TGTGCCAGCAGTTCCGCGGGACCAGCGGAGACCCAGTACTTC
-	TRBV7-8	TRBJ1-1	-	CASSYPEGGLNTEAFF	TGTGCCAGCAGCTATCCCGAGGGGGGATTGAACACTGAAGCTTTCTTT
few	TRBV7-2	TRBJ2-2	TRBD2	CASSLRASGGGRPGELFF	TGTGCCAGCAGCCTTCGGGCTAGCGGGGGGGGGAGACCCGGGGAGCTGTTTTTT
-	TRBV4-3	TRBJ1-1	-	CASSQDGEGRGEAFF	TGCGCCAGCAGCCAAGATGGGGAGGGGCGGGGTGAAGCTTTCTTT
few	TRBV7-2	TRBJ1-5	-	CASSSDMDRINQPQHF	TGTGCCAGCAGCAGTGATATGGACAGAATCAATCAGCCCCAGCATTTT
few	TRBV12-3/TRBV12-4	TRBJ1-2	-	CASSALGTSNYGYTF	TGTGCCAGCAGTGCCTTGGGGACGTCTAACTATGGCTACACCTTC
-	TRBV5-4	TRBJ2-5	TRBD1	CASRRQGAIQETQYF	TGTGCCAGCAGACGACAGGGGGCTATCCAAGAGACCCAGTACTTC
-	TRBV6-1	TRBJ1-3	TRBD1	CASSQTPPQGAVGNTIYF	TGTGCCAGCAGCCAGACCCCCCCACAGGGGGCTGTTGGAAACACCATATATTTT
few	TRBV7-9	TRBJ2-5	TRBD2	CASSSQAGLAGVETQYF	TGTGCCAGCAGCTCCCAGGCCGGACTAGCGGGGGTGGAGACCCAGTACTTC
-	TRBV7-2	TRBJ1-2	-	CASSVEGGYGYTF	TGTGCCAGCAGCGTTGAAGGGGGCTATGGCTACACCTTC
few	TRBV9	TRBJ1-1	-	CASSFTANTEAFF	TGTGCCAGCAGCTTTACAGCAAACACTGAAGCTTTCTTT
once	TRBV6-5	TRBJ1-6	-	CASSYVTANNSPLHF	TGTGCCAGCAGTTATGTAACAGCGAATAATTCACCCCTCCACTTT
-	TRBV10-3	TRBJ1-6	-	CAISASGDNSPLHF	TGTGCCATCAGTGCGTCAGGGGATAATTCACCCCTCCACTTT
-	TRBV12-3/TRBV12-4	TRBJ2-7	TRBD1	CASSFWGQVSYEQYF	TGTGCCAGCAGTTTTTGGGGACAGGTTTCCTACGAGCAGTACTTC
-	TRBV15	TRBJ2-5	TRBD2	CATSSQTSGGVGETQYF	TGTGCCACCAGCAGCCAGACTAGCGGGGGAGTTGGAGAGACCCAGTACTTC
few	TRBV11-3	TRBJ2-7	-	CASSLDGSEQYF	TGTGCCAGCAGCTTAGACGGGAGCGAGCAGTACTTC
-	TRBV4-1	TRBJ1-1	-	CASRMGGGRTEAFF	TGCGCCAGCAGGATGGGGGGAGGGCGTACCGAAGCTTTCTTT